The rows below give T cell receptor beta chains drawn from one sample of a study of T cell clonotyping in hematopoietic cell transplantation. Repertoires were generated with immunoSEQ multiplex PCR, while TCRdb's copy carries only in-frame clones and drops some. Of almost 600 clones in the sample, roughly 95% were seen once. This specimen consisted of PBMCs, obtained 180 days after allogeneic stem cell transplant. The receptors were sampled from a male patient aged 45-60 years who had an allogeneic stem cell transplant from a related donor, so the T cells may come from the graft donor. Some clones in this sample may be carry-over from other donors' samples. Both conserved end residues are part of each CDR3.

>TRBJ1-2|TRBV4-3
CASSQDGQGYGYTF
>TRBJ2-5|TRBV13
CASSLGSSGLTETQYF
>TRBJ1-2|TRBV30
CACWGIYGYTF
>TRBJ1-4|TRBV6-1
CASTLMSIAEKLFF
>TRBJ1-4|TRBV18
CASSPQGRGELFF
>TRBJ1-2|TRBV28
CASSFGGYGYTF
>TRBJ1-6|TRBV27
CASSFSGTSSYNSPLHF
>TRBJ2-7|TRBV6-4
CASTLGKGDSYEQYF
>TRBJ1-4|TRBV7-9
CASTLGRYEKLFF
>TRBJ1-2|TRBV15
CATSRDKGTDYGYTF
>TRBJ2-7|TRBV11-2
CASSSLSGQGLRGYEQYF
>TRBJ1-5|TRBV5-6
CASSRRGRNQPQHF
>TRBJ2-7|TRBV28
CASSPPSREQYF
>TRBJ1-4|TRBV5-1
CASSPEGGEKLFF
>TRBJ2-5|TRBV28
CASSLVGGTQETQYF
>TRBJ1-1|TRBV6-5
CASSYSLNTEAFF
>TRBJ1-4|TRBV10-3
CAIARASGEKLFF
>TRBJ2-7|TRBV2
CASSFPISGSYEQYF
>TRBJ1-6|TRBV16
CASSQFLGTGAGNSPLHF
>TRBJ1-4|TRBV19
CASSSWAANNEKLFF
>TRBJ2-5|TRBV30
CAWSIGETQYF
>TRBJ2-7|TRBV4-3
CASSQETGQLYEQYF
>TRBJ2-7|TRBV5-1
CASAPEPGYPVEQYF
>TRBJ1-1|TRBV5-1
CASSRSTENTEAFF
>TRBJ2-5|TRBV2
CASSDLSGELQETQYF
>TRBJ1-5|TRBV19
CASIGRGASNQPQHF
>TRBJ1-2|TRBV6-1
CASSPPTGIHGYTF
>TRBJ2-7|TRBV18
CASSPEMVEQYF
>TRBJ2-2|TRBV10-3
CAISELGFGELFF
>TRBJ2-7|TRBV11-2
CASSLGPGNPYEQYF
>TRBJ2-7|TRBV7-2
CASSLESRSYEQYF
>TRBJ2-1|TRBV7-2
CASSLALRKGNEQFF
>TRBJ1-4|TRBV9
CASSVADHLSEKLFF
>TRBJ2-7|TRBV11-2
CASSDSGTALDEQYF
>TRBJ2-5|TRBV30
CAWTPLVGTQYF
>TRBJ2-5|TRBV30
CAWETGGQETQYF
>TRBJ2-7|TRBV5-6
CASSSEFRAYEQYF
>TRBJ2-1|TRBV6-1
CASSGLAGGSSYNEQFF
>TRBJ2-2|TRBV6-7
CASSYCGGASGELFF
>TRBJ1-6|TRBV19
CASSSRDPWNSPLHF
>TRBJ2-7|TRBV28
CASSLLPGYRDVGYEQYF
>TRBJ2-7|TRBV30
CAWSVTRGPYEQYF
>TRBJ1-5|TRBV19
CASSIGIQPQHF
>TRBJ1-2|TRBV28
CASITLGQGGRYTF
>TRBJ2-5|TRBV4-2
CASSRTSGAPEETQYF
>TRBJ2-3|TRBV6-4
CASSLSGSGADTQYF
>TRBJ2-5|TRBV5-1
CASSLASGVQETQYF